These 19 T cell receptor beta chains originate from one sample sequenced in a study of monozygotic twins with cystic fibrosis. Profiled with immunoSEQ multiplex PCR; TCRdb holds only in-frame clones, not every one. The table has 30,000 to 35,000 clones, around 65% seen once. Sequenced: blood. The receptors come from a girl aged 10-17 years with cystic fibrosis.

This rearrangement joins TRBV30 to TRBJ1-2; TRBD1 agrees at 9 bases. CDR1 is GTSNPN and CDR2 is SVGIG in the germline V gene (reference sequence). The CDR3 is 13 amino acids. The V gene end was trimmed by 5 bases and the J gene end by 6 bases; junction bases not matched to a gene: 7. CDR3 region: CAWSRDRVNGYTF. Written as DNA, the CDR3 is TGTGCCTGGTCCCGGGACAGGGTGAATGGCTACACCTTC.

The rearrangement uses TRBV7-9 and TRBJ1-1; D is ambiguous. Trimming took 2 bases from V and 8 from J, leaving 12 bases between them. This CDR3 spans 13 amino acids. Germline lookup yields CDR1 SEHNR and CDR2 FQNEAQ (reference sequence). The CDR3 is CASSLMTVSEAFF. For the CDR3, the DNA is TGTGCCAGCAGCTTAATGACGGTCTCAGAAGCTTTCTTT.

The chain employs TRBV13 and TRBJ2-7; 8 bases line up with TRBD2. This CDR3 comprises 15 residues. Germline V CDR1 and CDR2: PRHDT, FYEKMQ (reference sequence). Trimming took 5 bases from V and 2 from J; bases not matched to a gene: 8. The CDR3 nucleotides are TGTGCCAGCAGCCCTCGGGGTAGCGGGACCTACGAGCAGTACTTC. Protein product: CASSPRGSGTYEQYF.

This clone was seen once. This chain uses TRBV30 with TRBJ2-7, with TRBD2 as a possible D gene (5 bases). The germline V and J ends were trimmed by 8 bases and 7 bases, with 18 bases remaining between them. CDR3 size: 12 residues. The germline gives CDR1 GTSNPN, CDR2 SVGIG (reference sequence). The DNA of the CDR3 is TGTGCCGGACCCTGGACTGGCGGGGAGCAGTACGTC. Amino acids: CAGPWTGGEQYV.

The chain uses TRBV6-1 and TRBJ2-7; TRBD1 might be the D (6 bases). Germline loops: CDR1 MNHNS, CDR2 SASEGT. The CDR3 totals 12 residues. Trimming left V 4 bases short and J 3 bases short, with 7 bases between. CDR3 bases: TGTGCCAGCAGTGGGACAGTCTACGAGCAGTACGTC. Its translation is CASSGTVYEQYV.

The gene calls are TRBV7-6 and TRBJ2-2, with D uncertain. Trimming removed 7 bases from V and 6 bases from J, with 12 bases in between. The CDR3 has 13 amino acids. Germline assignment: CDR1 SGHVS and CDR2 FNYEAQ. CDR3 region: CASTYSGSGELFF. DNA of the CDR3: TGTGCCAGCACCTATTCGGGTTCCGGGGAGCTGTTTTTT.

In DNA form, the CDR3 reads TGTGCCAGCAGTTGGGGTCGTGGCTACACCTTC. Its translation: CASSWGRGYTF. The V call is TRBV28, the J call TRBJ1-2; D ambiguous. Looked up from germline, CDR1 is MDHEN and CDR2 is SYDVKM. The germline V and J ends were trimmed by 4 bases and 7 bases, with 7 bases remaining between them. The CDR3 extends over 11 amino acids.

The chain has TRBV13 and TRBJ1-1; the D is unclear. The V end was cut by 1 base, the J end by 5 bases, with 14 bases between. In germline, CDR1 is PRHDT, CDR2 FYEKMQ (reference sequence). The CDR3 extends over 15 amino acids. Here the CDR3 reads CASSLAGRSGTEAFF. CDR3 in DNA: TGTGCCAGCAGCTTAGCGGGCAGATCGGGGACTGAAGCTTTCTTT. The whole variable domain, remainder taken from reference TRBV13 and TRBJ1-1, is AAGVIQSPRHLIKEKRETATLKCYPIPRHDTVYWYQQGPGQDPQFLISFYEKMQSDKGSIPDRFSAQQFSDYHSELNMSSLELGDSALYFCASSLAGRSGTEAFFGQGTRLTVV.

The table lists this clone with a count of one. This chain joins TRBV5-4 and TRBJ2-1; D is undetermined. The CDR3 has 13 amino acids. Germline CDR1 reads SGHNT; CDR2 reads YYREEE (reference sequence). V gave up 3 bases and J gave up 14 bases, with 18 bases separating them. The chain's CDR3 is CASSSDPWGYKFF. CDR3 nucleotide sequence: TGTGCCAGCAGCTCGGACCCTTGGGGTTATAAGTTCTTC.

The CDR3 DNA reads as TGTGCCACCAGCAGGCCGGGGCGCGCGGTAGGCACCAATGAGCAGTTCTTC. This sequence encodes CATSRPGRAVGTNEQFF. The J gene is TRBJ2-1, the V gene TRBV15, with D possibly called TRBD1 or TRBD2 (5 bases each). V dropped 3 bases and J dropped 6 bases, with 21 bases sitting between them. The CDR3 runs 17 residues. Germline assignment: CDR1 LNHNV and CDR2 YYDKDF (reference sequence).

The chain combines TRBV27 with TRBJ2-6, with TRBD1 as a possible D gene (6 bases). Germline V gene data show CDR1 as MNHEY and CDR2 as SMNVEV (reference sequence). CDR3 size: 15 residues. V was cut by 11 bases and J by 0 bases, with 14 bases left in between. The CDR3 sequence is CASTGTNSGANVLTF. CDR3 sequence (DNA): TGTGCCTCAACCGGGACAAACTCTGGGGCCAACGTCCTGACTTTC. Combining the CDR3 with reference TRBV27 and TRBJ2-6 gives the whole variable domain EAQVTQNPRYLITVTGKKLTVTCSQNMNHEYMSWYRQDPGLGLRQIYYSMNVEVTDKGDVPEGYKVSRKEKRNFPLILESPSPNQTSLYFCASTGTNSGANVLTFGAGSRLTVL.

The gene calls are TRBV19 and TRBJ2-3; 15 nucleotides align to TRBD2. V shed 4 bases, J shed 3 bases, and the junction held 2 bases outside the gene matches. The CDR3 totals 16 residues. Per germline, CDR1 LNHDA and CDR2 SQIVND (reference sequence). CDR3 sequence reads: CASSRTSGRATDTQYF. The CDR3 DNA reads TGTGCCAGTAGTAGGACTAGCGGGAGGGCGACAGATACGCAGTATTTT.

The DNA for the CDR3 is TGTGCCAGCAGGCGAGGGCAATCTGGGGCCAACGTCCTGACTTTC. It codes for CASRRGQSGANVLTF. This sequence joins TRBV2 and TRBJ2-6, with D perhaps TRBD2 (5 bases). V was cut by 6 bases and J by 1 base, with 10 bases left in between. Per germline, CDR1 SNHLY and CDR2 FYNNEI. This CDR3 region has 15 residues.

The gene calls are TRBV7-8 and TRBJ2-1; perhaps D is TRBD1 or TRBD2 (5 bases each). The germline V gene encodes CDR1 SGHVS and CDR2 FQNEAQ. Trimming took off 5 bases at V and 10 bases at J, with 15 bases between the two ends. CDR3 length: 13 amino acids. The DNA of the CDR3 is TGTGCCAGCAGCCACCGGGACGGCGGGGAGCAGTTCTTC. This translates into CASSHRDGGEQFF.

This rearrangement joins TRBV7-2 to TRBJ1-3; weak D call: TRBD1 (6 bases). This CDR3 comprises 14 residues. From germline, CDR1 is SGHTA and CDR2 FQGNSA. Trimming shortened V by 3 bases and J by 9 bases, and 15 bases separated the two germline ends. The CDR3 nucleotides are TGTGCCAGCAGCTTGGGCCCAGGGGTGGGCACCATATATTTT. The encoded protein is CASSLGPGVGTIYF. The complete variable domain, with remaining parts taken from reference TRBV7-2 and TRBJ1-3, reads GAGVSQSPSNKVTEKGKDVELRCDPISGHTALYWYRQSLGQGLEFLIYFQGNSAPDKSGLPSDRFSAERTGGSVSTLTIQRTQQEDSAVYLCASSLGPGVGTIYFGEGSWLTVV.

The chain links TRBV6-5 to TRBJ2-5; D may be TRBD1 or TRBD2 (5 bases each). Looked up from germline, CDR1 is MNHEY and CDR2 is SVGAGI. Trimming left V 2 bases short and J 5 bases short, with 6 bases between. The CDR3 consists of 12 residues. CDR3: CASSYGTETQYF. The CDR3 DNA reads TGTGCCAGCAGTTACGGGACGGAGACCCAGTACTTC.

The J gene is TRBJ2-7, the V gene TRBV6-6; 7 bases are shared with TRBD2. Per the germline V gene, CDR1 is MNHNY and CDR2 is SVGAGI (reference sequence). V dropped 3 bases and J dropped 6; count of bases not matched to a gene: 8. CDR3 length: 14 amino acids. The CDR3 nucleotides read TGTGCCAGCAGTTATCGCGGGGGTACGGGCGAGCAGTACTTC. Protein sequence: CASSYRGGTGEQYF.

This clone was counted a few times. The chain carries TRBV19 and TRBJ2-7; unclear D gene. Germline-derived CDR1 and CDR2 are LNHDA and SQIVND (reference sequence). Trimming pared 2 bases from V and 3 bases from J, leaving 8 bases between. CDR3 size: 13 residues. The CDR3 nucleotides are TGTGCCAGTAGTATAAGGAGACACTACGAGCAGTACGTC. This sequence encodes CASSIRRHYEQYV.

This clone was observed a handful of times. This chain connects TRBV7-9 to TRBJ1-2; D is possibly TRBD1 (5 bases). The CDR3 consists of 15 residues. V was pared by 4 bases and J by 8 bases, with 20 bases between. CDR1 is SEHNR, CDR2 FQNEAQ, per germline (reference sequence). The CDR3 reads CASSSRPWGSEGYTF. Written as DNA, the CDR3 is TGTGCCAGCAGCTCGAGACCTTGGGGGTCGGAGGGCTACACCTTC.